This T cell receptor beta chain was retrieved from a study of T cells in Graves' hyperthyroidism and ophthalmopathy. Whole-study context: It was at initial diagnosis, before any treatment, that peripheral blood was collected.

The CDR3 extends over 15 amino acids. Trimming at V came to 4 bases and at J to 4 bases, leaving 4 bases not matched to a gene. Looked up from germline, CDR1 is SNHLY and CDR2 is FYNNEI. This clonotype was seen a handful of times. The diagnostic basis comprised clinical symptoms, serum thyroxine and TRAb, thyroid ultrasound and orbital computed tomography. Authors of the study amplified TCR beta CDR3 regions from RNA transcripts. The HTBI primer set served for first-round RT-PCR of the TCR CDR3. TCRdb recomputed calls from the multiplex PCR reads with MiXCR, one row per CDR3 protein. This sample has 300,000 to 450,000 distinct CDR3 sequences, with approximately 14% found just once.

Source material: blood. The receptor comes from a woman under 30 with Graves' hyperthyroidism that later progressed to Graves' ophthalmopathy. J is TRBJ2-1 and V is TRBV2; TRBD1 matches 10 bases. Here the CDR3 reads CASSGDRGLYNEQFF. The CDR3 DNA reads as TGTGCCAGCAGTGGGGACAGGGGATTGTACAATGAGCAGTTCTTC.